Each of the 21 T cell receptor beta chains below was sequenced from the same sample in a study of blood T cell repertoires in COVID-19. Libraries were prepared by immunoSEQ multiplex PCR; TCRdb keeps only in-frame clonotypes and omits some of them. The sample records 130,000 to 150,000 clones, about nine tenths being singletons. Material for sequencing was PBMCs or T cells enriched from blood (not recorded which). Receptor source: a man in his sixties who had recovered from COVID-19.

The rearrangement links TRBV29-1 to TRBJ2-7; 11 nucleotides align to TRBD2. V gave up 3 bases and J gave up 0 bases; unmatched junction bases: 7. Germline V lookup: CDR1 SQVTM, CDR2 ANQGSEA. The CDR3 covers 16 residues. CDR3: CSVDGLGTSGSYEQYF. The DNA of the CDR3 is TGCAGCGTTGATGGCCTCGGGACTAGCGGCTCCTACGAGCAGTACTTC.

This chain uses TRBV2 with TRBJ1-5; 7 nucleotides match TRBD1. The V gene end was trimmed by 9 bases and the J gene end by 2 bases; junction bases not matched to a gene: 10. Germline V gene data show CDR1 as SNHLY and CDR2 as FYNNEI. CDR3 length: 15 residues. In DNA form, the CDR3 reads TGTGCCAGGGGAACAGGGGCGATCGGCAATCAGCCCCAGCATTTT. Its translation is CARGTGAIGNQPQHF.

This sequence joins TRBV9 and TRBJ2-2; D not resolved. Germline V CDR1 and CDR2: SGDLS, YYNGEE. This CDR3 spans 14 amino acids. V dropped 2 bases and J dropped 3 bases, with 8 bases sitting between them. The CDR3 region has the DNA TGTGCCAGCAGCGTTTCTGGAGACACCGGGGAGCTGTTTTTT. Its protein product is CASSVSGDTGELFF. The full variable domain, with the rest looked up from reference TRBV9 and TRBJ2-2, is DSGVTQTPKHLITATGQRVTLRCSPRSGDLSVYWYQQSLDQGLQFLIQYYNGEERAKGNILERFSAQQFPDLHSELNLSSLELGDSALYFCASSVSGDTGELFFGEGSRLTVL.

The chain joins TRBV7-9 to TRBJ2-3, with 7 bases lining up with TRBD2. The germline V gene encodes CDR1 SEHNR and CDR2 FQNEAQ (reference sequence). This CDR3 has 16 residues. V was clipped by 4 bases and J by 4 bases; unmatched bases: 11. The CDR3, as DNA: TGTGCCAGCAGCTCGCCCCTTGCCGGGAGGTCAGATACGCAGTATTTT. It yields the protein CASSSPLAGRSDTQYF.

CDR3 in amino acids: CASSPEGQGDYGYTF. The CDR3 DNA is TGCGCCAGCAGCCCGGAGGGACAGGGGGACTATGGCTACACCTTC. V and J are TRBV5-1 and TRBJ1-2, with 11 positions matching TRBD1. V trimming: 4 bases; J trimming: 3 bases; junction bases outside the gene matches: 5. Germline V lookup: CDR1 SGHRS, CDR2 YFSETQ. The CDR3 consists of 15 residues. Looking up the rest from reference TRBV5-1 and TRBJ1-2 gives the full variable domain: KAGVTQTPRYLIKTRGQQVTLSCSPISGHRSVSWYQQTPGQGLQFLFEYFSETQRNKGNFPGRFSGRQFSNSRSEMNVSTLELGDSALYLCASSPEGQGDYGYTFGSGTRLTVV.

The chain combines TRBV29-1 with TRBJ1-2; D is perhaps TRBD1 (6 bases). This CDR3 is built from 12 residues. Germline V gene lookup returns CDR1 SQVTM and CDR2 ANQGSEA. V dropped 6 bases and J dropped 8 bases, with 16 bases sitting between them. The CDR3 reads CSVERGGYGYTF. CDR3 coding DNA: TGCAGCGTGGAAAGGGGGGGATACGGCTACACCTTC.

The J gene is TRBJ1-2, the V gene TRBV4-1; D ambiguous. Germline V lookup: CDR1 MGHRA, CDR2 YSYEKL. V gave up 1 base and J gave up 2 bases, with 8 bases separating them. The CDR3 runs 14 residues. CDR3 nucleotide sequence: TGCGCCAGCAGCCAAGCACAGCAGAACTATGGCTACACCTTC. Translated: CASSQAQQNYGYTF.

V is TRBV2 and J is TRBJ2-5, with a tentative D call TRBD2 (6 bases). Germline assignment: CDR1 SNHLY and CDR2 FYNNEI. The CDR3 covers 13 residues. Trimming shortened V by 7 bases and J by 3 bases, and 12 bases separated the two germline ends. The chain's CDR3 is CASTTGLEETQYF. The CDR3 coding sequence is TGTGCCAGCACCACGGGACTTGAAGAGACCCAGTACTTC.

The rearrangement joins TRBV19 to TRBJ1-2; maybe TRBD1 (5 bases). Germline CDR1 is LNHDA and CDR2 is SQIVND (reference sequence). CDR3 length: 13 residues. Deletions cut 5 bases from V and 4 bases from J, with 11 bases between. The CDR3 here is CASSRREVYGYTF. CDR3 sequence (DNA): TGTGCCAGTAGTCGCAGGGAAGTCTATGGCTACACCTTC.

The J gene is TRBJ2-5, the V gene TRBV24-1; weak D call: TRBD2 (6 bases). The CDR3 length is 15 residues. CDR1 and CDR2 (germline): KGHDR, SFDVKD. V was trimmed by 3 bases and J by 5 bases, leaving 15 bases between them. Written as DNA, the CDR3 is TGTGCCACCAGTGATACCCGGGACGGAGGGGAGACCCAGTACTTC. It specifies CATSDTRDGGETQYF.

This chain connects TRBV28 to TRBJ1-1; 7 bases line up with TRBD1. The CDR3 is made up of 14 amino acids. CDR1 is MDHEN and CDR2 is SYDVKM in the germline V gene. The V segment lost 6 bases and the J segment 4 bases; nucleotides outside the gene matches: 8. CDR3 sequence: CASRAGDRATEAFF. Written as DNA, the CDR3 is TGTGCCAGCAGGGCCGGCGACAGGGCCACTGAAGCTTTCTTT.

For the CDR3, the DNA is TGTGCCAGCAGTCGGACAGGTCAAGGCACTGAAGCTTTCTTT. Its protein product is CASSRTGQGTEAFF. The chain is built from TRBV9 and TRBJ1-1; 7 bases align to TRBD1. The CDR3 extends over 14 amino acids. From germline, CDR1 is SGDLS and CDR2 YYNGEE. J lost 4 bases, V lost 5 bases, and 8 bases had no gene match.

With regard to this clone: A read error may account for a junction end that differs from germline. The chain couples TRBV7-7 to TRBJ2-3; 7 bases line up with TRBD1. CDR1 is SSHAT and CDR2 is FNYEAQ in the germline V gene (reference sequence). The CDR3 runs to 14 residues. The CDR3 nucleotides are TGTGCTAGCAGCCAAACAGGGGTGCTAGATACGCAGTATTTT. It specifies CASSQTGVLDTQYF.

The chain's CDR3 is CASSPVSREAGEQFF. The CDR3 DNA reads TGTGCCAGCTCACCAGTCTCGCGGGAGGCGGGAGAGCAGTTCTTC. V usage is TRBV18 and J usage is TRBJ2-1; 8 bases match TRBD2. J gave up 10 bases and V 2 bases, and 10 bases lay outside the gene matches. This CDR3 contains 15 residues. Germline lookup yields CDR1 KGHSH and CDR2 LQKENI.

The rearrangement joins TRBV11-2 to TRBJ1-6; no clear D gene. The CDR3 covers 13 residues. V was shortened by 6 bases and J by 9 bases, with 12 bases between the two germline ends. Germline V gene sequence: CDR1 SGHAT, CDR2 FQNNGV. CDR3 sequence: CASRKISGSPLHF. CDR3 nucleotides: TGTGCCAGCAGAAAGATCTCGGGTTCACCCCTCCACTTT.

J is TRBJ2-5 and V is TRBV5-1; 7 bases fit TRBD2. The CDR3 is made up of 15 amino acids. Germline V CDR1 and CDR2: SGHRS, YFSETQ. Trimming took 1 base from V and 3 from J; bases not matched to a gene: 6. The CDR3 spells CASSLFLAAEETQYF. The CDR3 nucleotides are TGCGCCAGCAGCTTGTTCCTAGCGGCGGAAGAGACCCAGTACTTC.

This rearrangement joins TRBV19 to TRBJ2-1; possible D gene TRBD2, 5 bases. Germline V CDR1 and CDR2: LNHDA, SQIVND (reference sequence). Trimming left V 4 bases short and J 10 bases short, with 14 bases between. There are 13 residues in the CDR3. CDR3 residues: CASSTGGSREQFF. In DNA, the CDR3 is TGTGCCAGTAGTACTGGAGGATCGCGAGAGCAGTTCTTC.

The V call is TRBV18, the J call TRBJ1-5; 7 bases map to TRBD1. Germline trimming cut 5 bases from V and 3 bases from J; bases unmatched to any gene: 7. The CDR3 runs to 15 residues. Germline V lookup: CDR1 KGHSH, CDR2 LQKENI. CDR3 protein: CASSSTDRNNQPQHF. For the CDR3, the DNA is TGTGCCAGCTCATCTACGGACAGGAACAATCAGCCCCAGCATTTT.

The J gene is TRBJ1-2, the V gene TRBV11-2, with D unclear. Trimming shortened V by 5 bases and J by 6 bases, and 13 bases separated the two germline ends. The CDR3 has 13 amino acids. CDR1 is SGHAT, CDR2 FQNNGV, per germline. The DNA of the CDR3 is TGTGCCAGCAGCCCATCACTTACGGATGGCTACACCTTC. It is translated as CASSPSLTDGYTF.

The chain carries TRBV9 and TRBJ1-1; 9 bases are shared with TRBD1. The length of the CDR3 is 17 residues. CDR1 and CDR2 (germline): SGDLS, YYNGEE. Trimming removed 2 bases from V and 4 bases from J; junction bases left unmatched: 12. CDR3 DNA sequence: TGTGCCAGCAGCGTCGGTAGGGACAGGGTGTTGGGCACTGAAGCTTTCTTT. Protein product: CASSVGRDRVLGTEAFF.

This clone appeared a few times. CDR3 loop: CASSRATASTDTQYF. DNA for the CDR3: TGTGCCAGCAGTCGTGCCACAGCTAGCACAGATACGCAGTATTTT. The chain uses TRBV5-5 and TRBJ2-3; D is unresolved. This CDR3 is 15 amino acids long. CDR1 SGHKS and CDR2 YYEKEE come from the germline V gene (reference sequence). V was cut by 5 bases and J by 0 bases, with 13 bases left in between.